A selection of T cell receptor beta chains follows, all from one sample in a study of T cell responses to AZD1222 COVID-19 vaccine. Generated by immunoSEQ multiplex PCR, the TCRdb table keeps only in-frame clones and is missing some. Found here are about 150,000 clones, roughly 92% of them singletons; the top ten hold roughly 4%. Sequencing used peripheral blood, obtained 28 days after the second AZD1222 dose. All receptors come from an adult who received the AZD1222 COVID-19 vaccine. The CDR3 runs from the conserved cysteine through the conserved F or W. D genes are given only for firm matches. Where a row states a size, it is once, few, many or the class of an expanded clone; other rows omit it.

TRBD1,.,TRBJ1-2,TRBV6-5,CASSPGQDLNTF,TGTGCCAGCAGTCCGGGACAGGATTTGAACACCTTC
.,.,TRBJ1-1,TRBV12-3/TRBV12-4,CASSRTPNTEAFF,TGTGCCAGCAGCCGGACCCCGAACACTGAAGCTTTCTTT
.,.,TRBJ1-6,TRBV10-3,CAIRRGGNSPLHF,TGTGCCATCAGGAGGGGGGGTAATTCACCCCTCCACTTT
TRBD2,.,TRBJ2-7,TRBV11-2,CASSFSSGGSSYEQYF,TGTGCCAGCAGCTTCTCTAGCGGGGGGAGCTCCTACGAGCAGTACTTC
.,.,TRBJ1-5,TRBV5-5,CASSLGSSNQPQHF,TGTGCCAGCAGCTTAGGGTCGAGCAATCAGCCCCAGCATTTT
TRBD2,.,TRBJ2-1,TRBV6-5,CASSPSGGAHNEQFF,TGTGCCAGCAGTCCGAGCGGGGGGGCCCACAATGAGCAGTTCTTC
.,.,TRBJ2-5,TRBV5-5,CASSSQRRGETQYF,TGTGCCAGCAGTTCCCAGCGGAGGGGAGAGACCCAGTACTTC
.,.,TRBJ2-7,TRBV28,CASRVQDRYEQYF,TGTGCCAGCAGAGTACAGGATCGGTACGAGCAGTACTTC
.,.,TRBJ2-7,TRBV12-3/TRBV12-4,CASSRTQYEQYF,TGTGCCAGCAGCCGCACTCAGTACGAGCAGTACTTC
.,once,TRBJ1-3,TRBV7-2,CASSIRVGPGNTIYF,TGTGCCAGCAGCATTAGGGTAGGGCCTGGAAACACCATATATTTT
TRBD1,.,TRBJ1-5,TRBV19,CASSSRQGDQPQHF,TGTGCCAGTAGTAGTCGACAGGGGGATCAGCCCCAGCATTTT
.,.,TRBJ2-5,TRBV4-2,CASSRTLGEETQYF,TGTGCCAGCAGCCGGACCCTCGGGGAGGAGACCCAGTACTTC